These 32 T cell receptor beta chains came from one sample sequenced in a study of beta chain features in type 1 diabetes. Since all of the isolated RNA was reverse transcribed, expressed TCRB transcripts were what got sequenced. Profiled with immunoSEQ multiplex PCR; TCRdb holds only in-frame clones, not every one. The sample holds about 260,000 clones; 68% are singletons and the top ten take 0.053%. Material: naive CD4+ T cells from blood. These TCRs come from a man aged 25 to 45 in good health.

This clone came up a few times. This chain uses TRBV30 with TRBJ2-3, with 9 bases lining up with TRBD2. The CDR3 consists of 15 residues. Germline V CDR1 and CDR2: GTSNPN, SVGIG (reference sequence). V trimming: 4 bases; J trimming: 1 base; junction bases outside the gene matches: 6. CDR3 coding DNA: TGTGCCTGGACCCTGACTAGCGGAGGCACAGATACGCAGTATTTT. Amino acid sequence: CAWTLTSGGTDTQYF.

This clone showed up just a few times. The J gene is TRBJ2-4, the V gene TRBV7-9, with TRBD1 as a possible D gene (5 bases). Trimming stripped 3 bases from V and 1 base from J, with 7 bases between. The CDR3 has 14 amino acids. Germline assignment: CDR1 SEHNR and CDR2 FQNEAQ (reference sequence). CDR3 loop: CASSLTVAKNIQYF. The CDR3 region has the DNA TGTGCCAGCAGCTTGACAGTGGCCAAAAACATTCAGTACTTC.

This clone was seen a handful of times. The chain links TRBV5-1 to TRBJ2-1, with TRBD1 as a possible D gene (5 bases). CDR3 length: 15 amino acids. From germline, CDR1 is SGHRS and CDR2 YFSETQ. The ends were cut back, 3 bases at V and 0 bases at J, with 10 bases in the middle. In DNA form, the CDR3 reads TGCGCCAGCAGCTCCACAGGAAGCTCCTACAATGAGCAGTTCTTC. Residues: CASSSTGSSYNEQFF.

The rearrangement links TRBV29-1 to TRBJ1-5; D is perhaps TRBD1 (5 bases). This CDR3 comprises 12 residues. V was clipped by 4 bases and J by 6 bases, with 10 bases between them. Germline CDR1 reads SQVTM; CDR2 reads ANQGSEA. CDR3: CSVGDGAQPQHF. The DNA for the CDR3 is TGCAGCGTTGGGGATGGGGCTCAGCCCCAGCATTTT.

The rearrangement links TRBV2 to TRBJ1-6; D not certain. Germline V gives CDR1 SNHLY, CDR2 FYNNEI. The CDR3 extends over 12 amino acids. V lost 1 base, J lost 9 bases, and 4 bases lay in between. CDR3 sequence reads: CASSEVRSPLHF. The DNA of the CDR3 is TGTGCCAGCAGTGAAGTGCGTTCACCCCTCCACTTT.

The chain links TRBV15 to TRBJ2-3, with TRBD2 identical over 7 bases. After removal of 1 base from V and 1 base from J, the junction contained 2 bases not matched to a gene. This CDR3 is 15 amino acids long. Germline-derived CDR1 and CDR2 are LNHNV and YYDKDF (reference sequence). As DNA, the CDR3 is TGTGCCACCAGCAGAGCGGGAGGACGCACAGATACGCAGTATTTT. Protein: CATSRAGGRTDTQYF. Looking up the rest from reference TRBV15 and TRBJ2-3 gives the full variable domain: DAMVIQNPRYQVTQFGKPVTLSCSQTLNHNVMYWYQQKSSQAPKLLFHYYDKDFNNEADTPDNFQSRRPNTSFCFLDIRSPGLGDTAMYLCATSRAGGRTDTQYFGPGTRLTVL.

This clone came up a few times. The CDR3 DNA reads as TGCGCCAGCAGCTCGAGATCCTCCGGTAATGAGCAGTTCTTC. It yields the protein CASSSRSSGNEQFF. The gene calls are TRBV5-1 and TRBJ2-1; D remains ambiguous. Trimming took off 3 bases at V and 7 bases at J, with 14 bases between the two ends. Germline V gene data show CDR1 as SGHRS and CDR2 as YFSETQ. The CDR3 loop spans 14 amino acids.

V is TRBV5-4 and J is TRBJ2-5; D might be TRBD2 (5 bases). The CDR3 has 13 residues. Trimming shortened V by 4 bases and J by 3 bases, and 10 bases separated the two germline ends. The germline gives CDR1 SGHNT, CDR2 YYREEE (reference sequence). The CDR3 coding sequence is TGTGCCAGCAGCCTGACGGGGAAAGAGACCCAGTACTTC. Residues: CASSLTGKETQYF.

V gene TRBV30 combines with J gene TRBJ1-5; no definite D call. This CDR3 has 13 amino acids. Germline V lookup: CDR1 GTSNPN, CDR2 SVGIG (reference sequence). The V gene lost 2 bases and the J gene lost 1 base, with 6 bases spanning the gap. CDR3 in DNA: TGTGCCTGGAGTTCGAAAAGCAATCAGCCCCAGCATTTT. As protein: CAWSSKSNQPQHF.

The V gene is TRBV10-3, the J gene TRBJ1-6; no firm D call. V lost 3 bases, J lost 13 bases, and 10 bases lay in between. This CDR3 has 12 amino acids. The germline V gene has CDR1 ENHRY and CDR2 SYGVKD. This CDR3 is CAISDSLWPLHF. The CDR3 coding sequence is TGTGCCATCAGTGACAGTTTGTGGCCCCTCCACTTT.

J is TRBJ2-6 and V is TRBV5-1; a possible D gene is TRBD2 (5 bases). CDR1 is SGHRS and CDR2 is YFSETQ in the germline V gene. The CDR3 spans 16 residues. Deletions cut 0 bases from V and 0 bases from J, with 7 bases between. CDR3 in amino acids: CASSLEGSSGANVLTF. In nucleotides, the CDR3 is TGCGCCAGCAGCTTGGAAGGGAGCTCTGGGGCCAACGTCCTGACTTTC.

A few counts support this clone. The sample has other DNA sequences that encode this CDR3 too. J is TRBJ2-7 and V is TRBV29-1; D gene uncertain. The V end lost 0 bases, the J end lost 4 bases, and 7 bases lay between the germline ends. The V gene's germline CDR1 is SQVTM and CDR2 ANQGSEA. The CDR3 length is 12 residues. The CDR3 region has the DNA TGCAGCGTTGAAGACTCCGGTTACGAGCAGTACTTC. Protein: CSVEDSGYEQYF.

This clone appeared a single time. This chain uses TRBV7-2 with TRBJ2-1; 11 bases line up with TRBD2. The CDR3 consists of 15 residues. The J segment lost 8 bases and the V segment lost 3 bases, leaving 6 bases of the junction unmatched. Germline CDR1 reads SGHTA; CDR2 reads FQGNSA. The CDR3 spells CASSFRLAGRDEQFF. For the CDR3, the DNA is TGTGCCAGCAGCTTTCGACTAGCGGGAAGGGATGAGCAGTTCTTC.

The chain joins TRBV20-1 to TRBJ2-1; D gene unclear. CDR1 is DFQATT, CDR2 SNEGSKA, per germline (reference sequence). V was shortened by 1 base and J by 5 bases, with 3 bases between the two germline ends. This CDR3 has 11 residues. Here the CDR3 DNA reads TGCAGTGCTAGAGTCCACAATGAGCAGTTCTTC. It codes for CSARVHNEQFF.

This chain links TRBV7-2 with TRBJ2-7, with unresolved D. Trimming stripped 5 bases from V and 3 bases from J, with 5 bases between. The CDR3 has 11 residues. The germline V gene encodes CDR1 SGHTA and CDR2 FQGNSA. CDR3 coding DNA: TGTGCCAGCAGCCCGTACTACGAGCAGTACTTC. This sequence encodes CASSPYYEQYF.

The rearrangement joins TRBV9 to TRBJ2-2; D unclear. Trimming shortened V by 0 bases and J by 2 bases, and 11 bases separated the two germline ends. Germline V gene data show CDR1 as SGDLS and CDR2 as YYNGEE. This CDR3 comprises 16 residues. CDR3 sequence (DNA): TGTGCCAGCAGCGTAGGGCTAGGGCGTAACACCGGGGAGCTGTTTTTT. Translation: CASSVGLGRNTGELFF.

With respect to this clone: The identical CDR3 is also encoded by other nucleotide sequences in the sample. The rearrangement links TRBV30 to TRBJ1-5; D unresolved. CDR1 and CDR2 from the germline V gene are GTSNPN and SVGIG (reference sequence). The germline V and J ends were trimmed by 0 bases and 0 bases, with 9 bases remaining between them. There are 15 residues in the CDR3. Written as DNA, the CDR3 is TGTGCCTGGAGTGTACGACGCGGTAGCAATCAGCCCCAGCATTTT. This sequence encodes CAWSVRRGSNQPQHF.

This chain connects TRBV29-1 to TRBJ2-3, with D perhaps matching TRBD1 (5 bases). The CDR3 sequence is 13 residues long. V was clipped by 2 bases and J by 5 bases, with 11 bases between them. Germline V gene sequence: CDR1 SQVTM, CDR2 ANQGSEA. The CDR3 protein is CSVERVREDTQYF. In DNA form, the CDR3 reads TGCAGCGTTGAAAGAGTCAGGGAAGATACGCAGTATTTT.

As for this clone: This same CDR3 is encoded by further DNA sequences in the sample. The gene calls are TRBV30 and TRBJ2-7; a possible D gene is TRBD1 (5 bases). V was clipped by 1 base and J by 2 bases, with 6 bases between them. This CDR3 region has 12 residues. Germline V lookup: CDR1 GTSNPN, CDR2 SVGIG (reference sequence). The CDR3 loop reads CAWSGQPYEQYF. As DNA, the CDR3 is TGTGCCTGGAGTGGACAGCCCTACGAGCAGTACTTC.

The chain has TRBV2 and TRBJ1-2; D is uncertain. Trimming cost V 3 bases and J 11 bases, with 10 bases left between them. The length of the CDR3 is 11 residues. CDR1 is SNHLY and CDR2 is FYNNEI in the germline V gene. The CDR3 bases are TGTGCCAGCAGTGACGGACCAAGGTACACCTTC. Protein product: CASSDGPRYTF.

This clone appeared a few times. The chain uses TRBV30 and TRBJ1-6, with a weak D call TRBD1 (5 bases). Germline V gene data show CDR1 as GTSNPN and CDR2 as SVGIG (reference sequence). Trimming took off 1 base at V and 9 bases at J, with 16 bases between the two ends. CDR3 length: 15 residues. The CDR3 reads CAWSAGQIQFSPLHF. CDR3 nucleotides: TGTGCCTGGAGTGCAGGACAAATCCAGTTTTCACCCCTCCACTTT.

This chain links TRBV13 with TRBJ2-5; D is ambiguous. The CDR3 extends over 11 amino acids. Germline CDR1 PRHDT, CDR2 FYEKMQ (reference sequence). V lost 5 bases, J lost 2 bases, and 3 bases lay in between. The CDR3 sequence: CASSQQETQYF. The CDR3, as DNA: TGTGCCAGCAGCCAGCAAGAGACCCAGTACTTC.

Comment on this clone: This same CDR3 is encoded by further DNA sequences in the sample. The rearrangement uses TRBV5-1 and TRBJ2-7, with D uncertain. V lost 0 bases and J 2 bases, leaving 6 bases between the germline ends. Germline V lookup: CDR1 SGHRS, CDR2 YFSETQ. The CDR3 sequence is 13 residues long. The CDR3 reads CASSLDGAYEQYF. CDR3 in DNA: TGCGCCAGCAGCTTGGACGGAGCCTACGAGCAGTACTTC.

This clone has only one observation. The chain links TRBV27 to TRBJ1-4; TRBD1 matches 10 bases. V shed 6 bases, J shed 4 bases, and the junction held 8 bases outside the gene matches. The CDR3 totals 16 residues. Germline V gene data show CDR1 as MNHEY and CDR2 as SMNVEV (reference sequence). Here the CDR3 DNA reads TGTGCCAGCAGACCGGGACAGGGGTACTATAATGAAAAACTGTTTTTT. Amino acids: CASRPGQGYYNEKLFF. The full variable domain, in which reference TRBV27 and TRBJ1-4 provide the parts outside the CDR3, is EAQVTQNPRYLITVTGKKLTVTCSQNMNHEYMSWYRQDPGLGLRQIYYSMNVEVTDKGDVPEGYKVSRKEKRNFPLILESPSPNQTSLYFCASRPGQGYYNEKLFFGSGTQLSVL.

This chain connects TRBV28 to TRBJ2-7; unclear D gene. The germline V and J ends were trimmed by 5 bases and 0 bases, with 14 bases remaining between them. The germline CDR1 and CDR2 sequences are MDHEN and SYDVKM. The CDR3 contains 15 residues. The CDR3 is CASSPQDLHSYEQYF. The CDR3 nucleotides read TGTGCCAGCAGTCCCCAAGACTTACACTCCTACGAGCAGTACTTC.

The chain is built from TRBV30 and TRBJ1-6; no clear D. The CDR3 runs to 12 residues. In germline, CDR1 is GTSNPN, CDR2 SVGIG (reference sequence). With 5 bases removed from V and 7 bases from J, the gap between germline ends came to 9 bases. CDR3 sequence: CAWAEPNSPLHF. Written as DNA, the CDR3 is TGTGCCTGGGCCGAGCCGAATTCACCCCTCCACTTT. The full variable domain, its missing parts supplied by reference TRBV30 and TRBJ1-6, is SQTIHQWPATLVQPVGSPLSLECTVEGTSNPNLYWYRQAAGRGLQLLFYSVGIGQISSEVPQNLSASRPQDRQFILSSKKLLLSDSGFYLCAWAEPNSPLHFGNGTRLTVT.

In its sample, this clone was seen a few times. The rearrangement links TRBV25-1 to TRBJ1-1; D gene uncertain. CDR1 is MGHDK, CDR2 SYGVNS, per germline. CDR3 length: 12 amino acids. The V and J ends lost 5 bases and 3 bases respectively, with 7 bases between them. The CDR3 bases are TGTGCCAGCAGTTTGGGTGACACTGAAGCTTTCTTT. Protein: CASSLGDTEAFF. The entire variable domain, with the rest obtained from reference TRBV25-1 and TRBJ1-1, is as follows: EADIYQTPRYLVIGTGKKITLECSQTMGHDKMYWYQQDPGMELHLIHYSYGVNSTEKGDLSSESTVSRIRTEHFPLTLESARPSHTSQYLCASSLGDTEAFFGQGTRLTVV.

Turning to this clone: Within the sample, other DNA sequences also encode this same CDR3. V is TRBV30 and J is TRBJ2-1; no clear D. The CDR3 totals 11 residues. Germline CDR1 is GTSNPN and CDR2 is SVGIG (reference sequence). V lost 1 base to trimming and J lost 5 bases, with 3 bases between them. CDR3 in DNA: TGTGCCTGGAGTGGAAACAATGAGCAGTTCTTC. Encoded protein: CAWSGNNEQFF.

This clone was seen only a few times. V usage is TRBV7-2 and J usage is TRBJ2-1; 10 bases match TRBD2. Trimming removed 6 bases from V and 3 bases from J; junction bases left unmatched: 5. The germline gives CDR1 SGHTA, CDR2 FQGNSA. CDR3 length equals 15 residues. The CDR3 reads CASSRWTSGYNEQFF. In DNA form, the CDR3 reads TGTGCCAGCAGTCGATGGACTAGCGGCTACAATGAGCAGTTCTTC. Full variable domain (missing parts from reference TRBV7-2 and TRBJ2-1): GAGVSQSPSNKVTEKGKDVELRCDPISGHTALYWYRQSLGQGLEFLIYFQGNSAPDKSGLPSDRFSAERTGGSVSTLTIQRTQQEDSAVYLCASSRWTSGYNEQFFGPGTRLTVL.

The V and J genes are TRBV30 and TRBJ2-7; D perhaps matches TRBD1 (6 bases). V dropped 2 bases and J dropped 6 bases, with 11 bases sitting between them. Germline V gives CDR1 GTSNPN, CDR2 SVGIG (reference sequence). This CDR3 comprises 12 residues. CDR3 bases: TGTGCCTGGAGTCCAGACAGGTTCGAGCAGTACTTC. This sequence encodes CAWSPDRFEQYF.

The V gene is TRBV27, the J gene TRBJ2-5, with a possible D match to TRBD1 (5 bases). Between the trimmed V and J ends, which lost 6 bases and 2 bases, there was a span of 13 bases. Germline V gives CDR1 MNHEY, CDR2 SMNVEV (reference sequence). CDR3 length: 14 residues. CDR3 protein: CASSRERAQETQYF. CDR3 coding DNA: TGTGCCAGCAGCAGGGAACGGGCGCAAGAGACCCAGTACTTC.

The chain combines TRBV15 with TRBJ2-1; D could derive from TRBD1 or TRBD2 (5 bases each). V lost 5 bases, J lost 8 bases, and 19 bases lay in between. Per germline, CDR1 LNHNV and CDR2 YYDKDF (reference sequence). The CDR3 is 15 amino acids. The CDR3 sequence: CATSYRGGGRDEQFF. The DNA of the CDR3 is TGTGCCACCAGCTATCGGGGCGGAGGTAGGGATGAGCAGTTCTTC.